This TCR beta chain originates from a study of cytomegalovirus exposure and HLA in healthy donors. General observations from the study: According to a later analysis, donors in an Asian-associated ancestry cluster reportedly had fewer N-insertions than the roughly 640-donor mean. In all likelihood, a cluster of highly shared sequence variants was a sequencing artifact.

The PCR employed 60 Vbeta primers together with 13 Jbeta primers. As processed by the authors: An analysis performed later counted 81 million or so unique TCR beta chains (roughly 11 million of them shared). Only in-frame clones appear in the TCRdb table, and some are missing; sequencing was by immunoSEQ multiplex PCR. The V and J calls and clone size were taken over from that table, and D and trimming were inferred from the DNA. The profile shows tens of thousands of clones, under 80% of them singletons. The donors gave bone marrow, and they were healthy. A note on this clone: Its antigen is unknown.

Trimming cost V 4 bases and J 4 bases; bases outside gene matches: 6. The germline gives CDR1 WNHNN, CDR2 SYGVQD (reference sequence). This CDR3 spans 16 amino acids. The chain is built from TRBV10-1 and TRBJ2-1, with 11 bases identical to TRBD2. The sample was PBMCs. The receptor comes from a male donor in good health and CMV-seropositive. The CDR3 protein is CASSGELAGAYNEQFF. CDR3 coding DNA: TGCGCCAGCAGTGGCGAACTAGCGGGAGCTTACAATGAGCAGTTCTTC.